These T cell receptor beta chains were read from a single sample in a study of blood T cell repertoires in COVID-19. Sequencing was performed with immunoSEQ multiplex PCR; in TCRdb, only in-frame clones are kept and a portion is missing. Among 61,000 or so clones, around nine tenths were seen once, and the ten largest hold 18%. The sequenced sample was peripheral blood. These receptors all come from a woman at least 80 years old with active COVID-19. Each CDR3 is given with its conserved first and last residue. D genes are given only for firm matches. Not all rows give a size; the values are once, few, many and, for expanded clones, a class.

J	size	D	V	CDR3	DNA
TRBJ2-5	NA	TRBD2	TRBV3-1/TRBV3-2	CASSRGLAGGPETQYF	TGTGCCAGCAGCCGAGGACTAGCGGGGGGCCCGGAGACCCAGTACTTC
TRBJ2-7	NA	TRBD2	TRBV10-1	CASRTSGGPPSYEQYF	TGCGCCAGCCGGACTAGCGGGGGGCCCCCTTCCTACGAGCAGTACTTC
TRBJ2-7	few	NA	TRBV7-9	CASSFTGMGEQYF	TGTGCCAGCAGCTTTACAGGAATGGGGGAGCAGTACTTC
TRBJ2-3	NA	TRBD2	TRBV7-9	CASSLLGGVADTQYF	TGTGCCAGCAGCTTACTCGGGGGGGTGGCAGATACGCAGTATTTT
TRBJ1-6	NA	NA	TRBV19	CASKEGIYSPLHF	TGTGCCAGTAAAGAGGGTATTTATTCACCCCTCCACTTT
TRBJ2-7	few	TRBD2	TRBV11-2	CASSLRRTVKAGAYEQYF	TGTGCCAGCAGCTTAAGGCGTACAGTAAAGGCGGGGGCCTACGAGCAGTACTTC
TRBJ1-4	NA	NA	TRBV27	CASFPGAINEKLFF	TGTGCCAGTTTCCCAGGGGCTATCAATGAAAAACTGTTTTTT
TRBJ2-7	few	NA	TRBV13	CASSASLFTGRINEQYF	TGTGCCAGCAGCGCTTCCTTATTTACAGGGAGAATCAACGAGCAGTACTTC
TRBJ2-7	once	TRBD2	TRBV7-2	CASSLRIAGATSYEQYF	TGTGCCAGCAGCTTAAGAATAGCGGGGGCCACCTCCTACGAGCAGTACTTC
TRBJ2-5	few	NA	TRBV4-1	CASSQSRYRGGETQYF	TGCGCCAGCAGCCAAAGCCGCTACAGGGGAGGAGAGACCCAGTACTTC
TRBJ1-2	NA	NA	TRBV5-1	CASSSQEGGYTF	TGCGCCAGCAGCTCACAGGAGGGCGGCTACACCTTC
TRBJ2-2	NA	TRBD2	TRBV28	CATRSGGNTGELFF	TGTGCCACCCGGAGCGGGGGGAACACCGGGGAGCTGTTTTTT
TRBJ1-2	NA	NA	TRBV7-9	CASSLGQLNYGYTF	TGTGCCAGCAGCCTCGGACAGCTAAACTATGGCTACACCTTC
TRBJ2-7	NA	NA	TRBV7-2	CASSPRGGASSYEQYF	TGTGCCAGCAGCCCAAGGGGAGGCGCGAGCTCCTACGAGCAGTACTTC
TRBJ2-5	NA	NA	TRBV29-1	CSVVREIGETQYF	TGCAGCGTTGTGAGGGAGATAGGGGAGACCCAGTACTTC
TRBJ2-7	NA	TRBD1	TRBV6-5	CASSRGGQGAKQYF	TGTGCCAGCAGTAGAGGGGGACAGGGGGCCAAGCAGTACTTC